One T cell receptor beta chain is described in this entry. The entry originates in a study of T-cell memory formation after mild COVID-19. CDR3 length equals 15 residues. Trimming left V 5 bases short and J 1 base short, with 13 bases between. In germline, CDR1 is PRHDT, CDR2 FYEKMQ (reference sequence). In TCRdb, the 5' RACE reads were re-called with MiXCR into one record per CDR3 protein. This repertoire shows more than 75,000 distinct CDR3 sequences, around 13% found once; its top ten account for 25% to 35%. J is TRBJ2-3 and V is TRBV13, with a weak D call TRBD2 (6 bases). The origin of this receptor is an adult woman who had mild COVID-19 (a few samples of this study predate the infection). Cell type and time point are not known. Sequencing input: PBMCs or a T cell subset sorted from them (not recorded which). CDR3 in amino acids: CASSQQGLGTDTQYF. In nucleotides, the CDR3 is TGTGCCAGCAGCCAGCAGGGACTCGGCACAGATACGCAGTATTTT.